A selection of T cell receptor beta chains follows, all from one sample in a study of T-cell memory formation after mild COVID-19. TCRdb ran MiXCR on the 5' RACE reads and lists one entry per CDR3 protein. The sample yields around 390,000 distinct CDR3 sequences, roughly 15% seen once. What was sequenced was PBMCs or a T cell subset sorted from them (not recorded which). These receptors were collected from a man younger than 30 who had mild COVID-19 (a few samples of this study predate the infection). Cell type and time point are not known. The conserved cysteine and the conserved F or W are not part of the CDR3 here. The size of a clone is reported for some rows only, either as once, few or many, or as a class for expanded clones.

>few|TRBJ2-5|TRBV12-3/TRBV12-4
AITLGSGKETQY
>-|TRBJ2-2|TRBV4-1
ASMALGEGNTGELF
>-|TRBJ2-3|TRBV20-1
SARPASGGSPDTQY
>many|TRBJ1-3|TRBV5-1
ASSLEGLAGNTIY
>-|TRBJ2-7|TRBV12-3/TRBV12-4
ASSFHGGAVGEQY
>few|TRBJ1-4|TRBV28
ASSFNRDNEKLF
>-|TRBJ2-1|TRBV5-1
ASSFTSPQQEQF
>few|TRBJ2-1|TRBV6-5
ASSFGVVNEQF
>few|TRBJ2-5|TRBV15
ATSKRTGTETQY
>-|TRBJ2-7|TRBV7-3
ASSYYRANEQY
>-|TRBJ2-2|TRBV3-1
ASSQGTVTGELF
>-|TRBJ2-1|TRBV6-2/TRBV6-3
ASNPGRDEQF
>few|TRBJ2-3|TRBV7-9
ASTKGGSSGDTQY
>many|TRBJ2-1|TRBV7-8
ASSLVSPNEQF
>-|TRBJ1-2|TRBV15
ATDRSRGYT
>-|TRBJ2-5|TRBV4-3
ASSQELAQETQY
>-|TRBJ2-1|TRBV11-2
ASSWDRGVYEQF
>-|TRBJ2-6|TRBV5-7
ASRLNRVSGANVLT
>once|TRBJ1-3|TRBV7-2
ASTIRWGGGNTIY
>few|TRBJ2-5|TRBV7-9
ASSPTSHNEETQY
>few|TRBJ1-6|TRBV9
ASSVEGQGGSPLH
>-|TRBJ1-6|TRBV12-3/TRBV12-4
ASTSFAGTGRSPLH
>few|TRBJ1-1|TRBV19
ASSIRAGGTEAF
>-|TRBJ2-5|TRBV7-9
ASSPKTRIQETQY
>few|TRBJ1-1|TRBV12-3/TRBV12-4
ASSFRGYTEAF
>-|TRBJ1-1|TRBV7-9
ASSSYSAKGTEAF
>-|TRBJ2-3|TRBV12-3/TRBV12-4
ASSFFRLRADTQY
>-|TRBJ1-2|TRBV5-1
ASSSDVSYT
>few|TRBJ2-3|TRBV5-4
ASSFGQTTDTQY
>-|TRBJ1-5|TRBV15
ATSRARDQPQH
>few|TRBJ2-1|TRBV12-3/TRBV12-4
ASSFAPNEQF
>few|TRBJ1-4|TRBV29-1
SVEGETGRGEKLF
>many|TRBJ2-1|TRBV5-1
ASSLVSGEQF
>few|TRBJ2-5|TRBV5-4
ASSLPGVKETQY
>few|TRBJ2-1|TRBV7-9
ASSFRENNEQF
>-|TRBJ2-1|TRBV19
ASSIAGGGEQF
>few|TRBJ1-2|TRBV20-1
SAAVGTGVLGYGYT
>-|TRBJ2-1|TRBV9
ASSPLGDSSYNEQF
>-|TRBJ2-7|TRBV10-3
AISGDGTANYEQY
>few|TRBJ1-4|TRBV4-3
ASSPANDEKLF
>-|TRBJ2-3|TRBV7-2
ASSPSPGLAVDTQY
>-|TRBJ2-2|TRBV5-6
ASTWTVRDTGELF